This record looks at one TCR beta chain sequence and its context. Antigen specificity is unknown. This specimen belongs to a study of T cell responses to AZD1222 COVID-19 vaccine. Study outcomes and limitations: Baseline serology detected seropositivity in only a handful of AZD1222 recipients. Donors were chiefly white British, with a greater number of females, and clonal diversity was perhaps underestimated. Targeting of unmutated variant regions was reportedly seen in nearly half of spike-specific TCRs.

The germline CDR1 and CDR2 sequences are SEHNR and FQNEAQ (reference sequence). V lost 3 bases, J lost 1 base, and 1 base stayed unmatched. This CDR3 comprises 14 residues. Clones were read by immunoSEQ multiplex PCR, and TCRdb kept only the in-frame ones, dropping some. Of about 110,000 clones listed, about 92% are singletons. The sequences come from peripheral blood, collected on day 0 of AZD1222 vaccination. V usage is TRBV7-9 and J usage is TRBJ2-3, with 7 bases identical to TRBD2. The clonotype comes from an adult in good health. The CDR3 DNA reads as TGTGCCAGCAGCTTTGGGAGGGGCACAGATACGCAGTATTTT. Translating it yields CASSFGRGTDTQYF.